The 8 T cell receptor beta chains below were found in one sample sequenced in a study of T-cell memory formation after mild COVID-19. TCRdb processed the 5' RACE reads anew with MiXCR; each CDR3 protein has one entry. Of more than 150,000 distinct CDR3 sequences detected, about 18% appear once; the ten largest clones hold roughly 3.8%. The sequenced material came from PBMCs or a T cell subset sorted from them (not recorded which). The receptors derive from a man aged 18 to 35 who had mild COVID-19 (a few samples of this study predate the infection). Cell type and time point are not known.

The gene calls are TRBV6-6 and TRBJ2-1; TRBD2 aligns across 10 bases. The CDR3 loop spans 18 amino acids. Germline assignment: CDR1 MNHNY and CDR2 SVGAGI (reference sequence). The junction had 7 bases not matched to a gene; V was cut back by 2 bases and J by 0 bases. The CDR3 coding sequence is TGTGCCAGCAGTTACCCTAGCGGGGGCCGGAGCTCCTACAATGAGCAGTTCTTC. Translating it yields CASSYPSGGRSSYNEQFF.

This clonotype was found a few times. As DNA, the CDR3 is TGTGCCAGCAGCTTAGTATCTCGGGGGAGTGAAGCTTTCTTT. This codes for CASSLVSRGSEAFF. The chain recombines TRBV7-6 with TRBJ1-1, with a tentative D call TRBD1 (5 bases). The germline V gene encodes CDR1 SGHVS and CDR2 FNYEAQ. Trimming left V 1 base short and J 7 bases short, with 13 bases between. The CDR3 covers 14 residues.

The V gene is TRBV7-3, the J gene TRBJ1-1; D possibly corresponds to TRBD1 (5 bases). V was clipped by 5 bases and J by 4 bases, with 11 bases between them. This CDR3 is 13 amino acids long. The germline gives CDR1 SGHTA, CDR2 FQGTGA. CDR3 nucleotides: TGTGCCAGCAGCCCCTTAGGGGCCACTGAAGCTTTCTTT. It encodes CASSPLGATEAFF.

This clonotype was observed a handful of times. The V call is TRBV6-5, the J call TRBJ2-2; the match to TRBD2 covers 11 bases. J was trimmed by 7 bases and V by 0 bases; bases with no gene match: 4. CDR1 is MNHEY, CDR2 SVGAGI, per germline. The CDR3 is 16 amino acids. CDR3 bases: TGTGCCAGCAGTTACTCAGGGACTAGCGGTGTCGGGGAGCTGTTTTTT. This sequence encodes CASSYSGTSGVGELFF.

This chain connects TRBV11-2 to TRBJ2-1; D is perhaps TRBD1 or TRBD2 (6 bases each). The germline V and J ends were trimmed by 8 bases and 5 bases, with 19 bases remaining between them. Germline CDR1 SGHAT, CDR2 FQNNGV. CDR3 size: 15 residues. The CDR3 coding sequence is TGTGCCAGCTCCATGGGACCGGGGGCCAACAATGAGCAGTTCTTC. Residues: CASSMGPGANNEQFF.

V and J are TRBV7-9 and TRBJ1-4; D is unresolved. The V end was cut by 4 bases, the J end by 4 bases, with 7 bases between. This CDR3 is built from 13 residues. Germline V CDR1 and CDR2: SEHNR, FQNEAQ (reference sequence). The CDR3, as DNA: TGTGCCAGCAGCTCCCAGAGTAATGAAAAACTGTTTTTT. Translation gives CASSSQSNEKLFF.

The chain combines TRBV5-1 with TRBJ2-2; D is unresolved. V shed 4 bases and J shed 4 bases, with 17 bases lying between them. This CDR3 contains 16 residues. Germline values: CDR1 SGHRS, CDR2 YFSETQ. The CDR3, as DNA: TGCGCCAGCAGCCTCGCGAGAACAGAGATCACCGGGGAGCTGTTTTTT. Translating it yields CASSLARTEITGELFF.

This clonotype was seen a handful of times. The chain has TRBV10-3 and TRBJ2-3; D ambiguous. Germline V gene data show CDR1 as ENHRY and CDR2 as SYGVKD. The V and J ends lost 7 bases and 2 bases respectively, with 7 bases between them. The CDR3 has 12 amino acids. The CDR3 nucleotides read TGTGCCATCACGGAGAACACAGATACGCAGTATTTT. This sequence encodes CAITENTDTQYF.